The 10 T cell receptor beta chains below were found in one sample sequenced in a study of PD-1 blockade in classical Hodgkin lymphoma. Time point given: newly diagnosed, previously untreated cHL patient sample. Sequenced by immunoSEQ multiplex PCR; TCRdb stores in-frame clones only, minus some. The sample carries 15,000 to 20,000 clones, around 87% recorded once. Sequencing input: peripheral blood mononuclear cells (PBMCs). The receptors were sampled from a human donor with classical Hodgkin lymphoma.

The V and J genes are TRBV2 and TRBJ2-3; TRBD1 aligns across 8 bases. With 5 bases clipped from V and 4 bases from J, the junction kept 5 bases outside the gene matches. The germline CDR1 and CDR2 sequences are SNHLY and FYNNEI. The CDR3 sequence is 14 residues long. The CDR3 loop is CASSPQTGADTQYF. The DNA of the CDR3 is TGTGCCAGCAGTCCCCAGACAGGGGCAGATACGCAGTATTTT.

The chain recombines TRBV28 with TRBJ2-5, with D perhaps matching TRBD1 (5 bases). Looked up from germline, CDR1 is MDHEN and CDR2 is SYDVKM. V was pared by 5 bases and J by 5 bases, with 15 bases between. This CDR3 spans 14 amino acids. This CDR3 reads CASSPDTHLETQYF. The CDR3 DNA is TGTGCCAGCAGTCCGGACACCCATCTGGAGACCCAGTACTTC.

This clone was detected only once. V gene TRBV7-2 combines with J gene TRBJ2-1; 10 bases are shared with TRBD1. The CDR3 loop spans 15 amino acids. Germline CDR1 reads SGHTA; CDR2 reads FQGNSA. The V segment lost 6 bases and the J segment 4 bases; nucleotides outside the gene matches: 6. Here the CDR3 reads CASRPTGQGYNEQFF. In DNA form, the CDR3 reads TGTGCCAGCAGACCTACGGGACAGGGGTACAATGAGCAGTTCTTC.

This chain uses TRBV7-2 with TRBJ1-5; D not certain. Germline CDR1 is SGHTA and CDR2 is FQGNSA. The V gene lost 4 bases and the J gene lost 4 bases, with 8 bases spanning the gap. The CDR3 spans 13 residues. The CDR3, as DNA: TGTGCCAGCAGCTCCGACCGAAATCAGCCCCAGCATTTT. It specifies CASSSDRNQPQHF.

V usage is TRBV7-2 and J usage is TRBJ2-1; perhaps TRBD1 as D (6 bases). The CDR3 runs 14 residues. Between the trimmed V and J ends, which lost 6 bases and 7 bases, there was a span of 16 bases. Germline CDR1 and CDR2: SGHTA and FQGNSA. This chain's CDR3 is CASSYYGTLNEQFF. The CDR3 DNA reads as TGTGCCAGCAGTTATTACGGGACACTTAATGAGCAGTTCTTC. Variable domain in full (rest from reference TRBV7-2 and TRBJ2-1): GAGVSQSPSNKVTEKGKDVELRCDPISGHTALYWYRQSLGQGLEFLIYFQGNSAPDKSGLPSDRFSAERTGGSVSTLTIQRTQQEDSAVYLCASSYYGTLNEQFFGPGTRLTVL.

This clone was counted once. The gene calls are TRBV18 and TRBJ2-5, with D maybe TRBD2 (5 bases). The ends were cut back, 2 bases at V and 0 bases at J, with 7 bases in the middle. The germline gives CDR1 KGHSH, CDR2 LQKENI. The CDR3 runs to 14 residues. CDR3 in amino acids: CASSPGGYQETQYF. In DNA form, the CDR3 reads TGTGCCAGCTCACCAGGCGGGTACCAAGAGACCCAGTACTTC.

A single count supports this clone. The chain links TRBV28 to TRBJ1-5; TRBD1 aligns across 7 bases. This CDR3 comprises 14 residues. V lost 5 bases to trimming and J lost 0 bases; unmatched junction nucleotides: 1. Germline values: CDR1 MDHEN, CDR2 SYDVKM. CDR3 sequence reads: CASSRDSSNQPQHF. Here the CDR3 DNA reads TGTGCCAGCAGTAGGGACAGTAGCAATCAGCCCCAGCATTTT.

This clone was recorded once. The chain joins TRBV5-1 to TRBJ2-3, with 7 bases identical to TRBD1. Looked up from germline, CDR1 is SGHRS and CDR2 is YFSETQ. Germline trimming cut 7 bases from V and 1 base from J; bases unmatched to any gene: 9. This CDR3 region has 15 residues. The CDR3 DNA sequence: TGCGCCAGCCGAGGGACAGCCGAAGGCACAGATACGCAGTATTTT. Residues: CASRGTAEGTDTQYF.

The J gene is TRBJ2-7, the V gene TRBV2, with D possibly matching TRBD1 (6 bases). Germline V gene lookup returns CDR1 SNHLY and CDR2 FYNNEI. The CDR3 totals 13 residues. Trimming removed 8 bases from V and 7 bases from J, with 18 bases in between. CDR3 in amino acids: CASGGSGVGEQYF. CDR3 coding DNA: TGTGCCAGCGGGGGCTCAGGGGTGGGAGAGCAGTACTTC.

The J gene is TRBJ2-1, the V gene TRBV11-3, with no clear D. CDR1 SGHNT and CDR2 YENEEA come from the germline V gene. V was clipped by 2 bases and J by 5 bases, with 13 bases between them. The CDR3 has 15 amino acids. CDR3 nucleotides: TGTGCCAGCAGCTTAATCGGATCAGACCACAATGAGCAGTTCTTC. Its translation is CASSLIGSDHNEQFF.